This T cell receptor beta chain was recorded in a study of blood T cell repertoires in COVID-19. About the study: Specimens from acute and convalescent COVID-19 originated in the United States, Italy and Spain.

CDR3 length equals 14 residues. Germline CDR1 is MNHEY and CDR2 is SVGAGI. Trimming at V came to 6 bases and at J to 6 bases, leaving 6 bases not matched to a gene. The method was immunoSEQ multiplex PCR; TCRdb's version includes in-frame clones alone and lacks a portion of them. The data hold roughly 80,000 clones, with approximately 82% observed a single time. The chain links TRBV6-5 to TRBJ2-2; 8 positions agree with TRBD2. Sequenced sample: peripheral blood. This receptor was obtained from a human donor in a cohort sampled during active COVID-19. CDR3 bases: TGTGCCAGCAGCCCCCCAGCGGGGGCCGGGGAGCTGTTTTTT. This codes for CASSPPAGAGELFF.